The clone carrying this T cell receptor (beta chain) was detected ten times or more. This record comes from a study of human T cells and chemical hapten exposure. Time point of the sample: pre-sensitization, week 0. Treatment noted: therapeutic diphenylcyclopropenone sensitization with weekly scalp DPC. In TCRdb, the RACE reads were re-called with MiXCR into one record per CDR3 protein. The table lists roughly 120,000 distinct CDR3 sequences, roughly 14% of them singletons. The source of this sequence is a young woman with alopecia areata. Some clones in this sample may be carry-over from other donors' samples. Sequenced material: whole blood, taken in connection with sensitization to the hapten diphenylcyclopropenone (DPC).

This chain's CDR3 is CASSSYDAGVTYEQYF. The CDR3 bases are TGTGCCAGCAGCTCTTACGACGCGGGAGTAACCTACGAGCAGTACTTC. The genes are TRBV7-9 and TRBJ2-7, with 7 bases lining up with TRBD2. The V and J ends lost 4 bases and 2 bases, in that order; junction bases with no gene match: 11. The V gene's germline CDR1 is SEHNR and CDR2 FQNEAQ (reference sequence). This CDR3 has 16 amino acids.